The entry below gives a single TCR beta chain sequence along with its context. Its antigen remains unknown. Brentuximab vedotin exposure varied, and every patient relapsed after autologous stem cell transplantation. Sequencing was performed with immunoSEQ multiplex PCR; in TCRdb, only in-frame clones are kept and a portion is missing. Of around 45,000 clones in the sample, roughly three quarters were seen once. The sample originates from a study of PD-1 blockade in classical Hodgkin lymphoma. General observations from the study: Repertoires differed for reasons still undefined, possibly disease activity or prior therapy. Relapsed/refractory patients reportedly had the lowest baseline TCR diversity, below newly diagnosed patients, who were below healthy donors. Patients were excluded if nivolumab began under 1 year after ASCT (the autologous transplant). Partial responders and progressors had significantly lower baseline TCR diversity.

The CDR3 loop spans 16 amino acids. The germline V gene has CDR1 SGHTA and CDR2 FQGTGA. V dropped 2 bases and J dropped 2; count of bases not matched to a gene: 3. Here the sequenced sample was peripheral blood mononuclear cells (PBMCs), taken before the second cycle of nivolumab. The source is a human donor with classical Hodgkin lymphoma. The V gene is TRBV7-3, the J gene TRBJ2-5; 12 bases line up with TRBD2. The CDR3 reads CASSLRLAGGQETQYF. In nucleotides, the CDR3 is TGTGCCAGCAGCTTACGGCTAGCGGGAGGGCAAGAGACCCAGTACTTC. The variable domain in full, completed from reference TRBV7-3 and TRBJ2-5, reads GAGVSQTPSNKVTEKGKYVELRCDPISGHTALYWYRQSLGQGPEFLIYFQGTGAADDSGLPNDRFFAVRPEGSVSTLKIQRTERGDSAVYLCASSLRLAGGQETQYFGPGTRLLVL.